This T cell receptor beta chain stems from a study of blood T cell repertoires in COVID-19. Overall study context: Acute and convalescent COVID-19 samples came from the United States, Italy and Spain. PBMCs, B-cell-depleted T cells, or T cells provided the cDNA or gDNA that made up the material.

Per the original data handling: Amplification from reference gene primers served as the basis for estimated nucleated cell counts. Libraries were prepared by immunoSEQ multiplex PCR; TCRdb keeps only in-frame clonotypes and omits some of them. V and J calls and clone size are copied from that table; D and trimming were computed from the DNA. The sample contains 200,000 to 250,000 clones, roughly 80% of which appear only once. Germline V gene sequence: CDR1 MNHNY, CDR2 SVGAGI (reference sequence). This CDR3 is 14 amino acids long. V gave up 6 bases and J gave up 10 bases, with 16 bases separating them.

The origin of this receptor is a woman aged 80 or older with acute or convalescent COVID-19. The source material was peripheral blood. The chain has TRBV6-6 and TRBJ1-6; possible D gene TRBD1, 5 bases. In nucleotides, the CDR3 is TGTGCCAGCAGCCCCGTGCAGGGTGGGTCACCCCTCCACTTT. It specifies CASSPVQGGSPLHF.